This entry lists 3 T cell receptor beta chains sequenced from one sample in a study of cytomegalovirus exposure and HLA in healthy donors (dated by TCRdb to about 2017). Library method: the immunoSEQ multiplex PCR assay. As stored in TCRdb, this immuneACCESS dataset retains in-frame rearrangements with V and J assigned. A fraction of the clones does not appear; measured against another copy, unresolved V genes explain less than half of the discrepancy, and the remainder lacks a known reason. The sample yields 200,000 or so clones; 75% to 90% were counted once. The ten largest clones capture roughly 7.5% of the sample. Sequencing was performed on PBMCs. All receptors come from a young man in good health and CMV-seropositive.

V usage is TRBV29-1 and J usage is TRBJ2-1; 8 bases fit TRBD2. There are 11 residues in the CDR3. In germline, CDR1 is SQVTM, CDR2 ANQGSEA. Here the CDR3 DNA reads TGCTGCGCCGGGAGGGCCGATGAGCAGTTCTTC. This gives the protein CCAGRADEQFF.

This CDR3 is CASTRLGPVGETQYF. CDR3 nucleotide sequence: TGTGCCAGCACCCGACTAGGCCCTGTAGGTGAGACCCAGTACTTC. The gene calls are TRBV2 and TRBJ2-5; D may be TRBD2 (6 bases). Looked up from germline, CDR1 is SNHLY and CDR2 is FYNNEI. This CDR3 is 15 amino acids long. Trimming took off 7 bases at V and 5 bases at J, with 20 bases between the two ends.

This chain links TRBV27 with TRBJ2-1; TRBD2 is a possible D gene (5 bases). Trimming removed 1 base from V and 7 bases from J, with 17 bases in between. Germline CDR1 MNHEY, CDR2 SMNVEV (reference sequence). CDR3 length equals 16 residues. The CDR3 DNA is TGTGCCAGCAGTTTATACCTGGGCCGCGCGGGTAATGAGCAGTTCTTC. It codes for CASSLYLGRAGNEQFF.